This record covers a single T cell receptor beta chain. As yet, its antigen is unknown. This entry is derived from a study of T-cell reconstitution after alpha-beta-depleted transplantation in children. CDR1 is MNHEY, CDR2 SMNVEV, per germline (reference sequence). Trimming left V 3 bases short and J 7 bases short, with 9 bases between. The CDR3 contains 12 residues. The TCRbeta library incorporated unique molecular identifiers. Via MiXCR, TCRdb re-called the PCR reads, giving one row per CDR3 protein. The sample records 700,000 to 950,000 distinct CDR3 sequences, around 15% being singletons. General study results and limits: The origin of alpha-beta T cells about two months after transplant was reportedly several hundred expanded graft clones.

V gene TRBV27 combines with J gene TRBJ2-5, with D uncertain. The source material was PBMCs, mostly from graft donor cells, sampled 360 days after TCRalphabeta/CD19-depleted stem cell transplant. The clonotype originates from a male patient between 5 and 17 years old who had a stem cell transplant for acute lymphoblastic leukemia, so the T cells may come from the graft donor. The CDR3 nucleotides read TGTGCCAGCAGTTTTAGGGAAGGGACCCAGTACTTC. Amino acids: CASSFREGTQYF.